This T cell receptor beta chain came from a study of PD-1 blockade in classical Hodgkin lymphoma. Whole-study findings and limits: Complete responders entered with baseline diversity on par with newly diagnosed patients, the results showed. Newly diagnosed patients reportedly trailed healthy donors in baseline TCR diversity. CD4+ TCR diversity, unlike CD8+, rose significantly by C4D1. Possible causes of repertoire differences, disease activity or prior therapy, remain undefined.

Deletions cut 6 bases from V and 6 bases from J, with 14 bases between. The germline V gene encodes CDR1 MDHEN and CDR2 SYDVKM. The CDR3 has 13 residues. Turning to this clone: Its target is unknown.

All patients relapsed after autologous stem cell transplantation, and brentuximab vedotin exposure varied. Clones were read by immunoSEQ multiplex PCR, and TCRdb kept only the in-frame ones, dropping some. In the table there are 15,000 to 20,000 clones, around 80% of which are singletons. The sequences come from peripheral blood mononuclear cells (PBMCs), collected at baseline. The receptor comes from a human donor with classical Hodgkin lymphoma. The V gene is TRBV28, the J gene TRBJ1-2; maybe TRBD1 (6 bases). This chain's CDR3 is CASSLDRLDGYTF. DNA of the CDR3: TGTGCCAGCAGCTTAGACAGGCTAGATGGCTACACCTTC.